This T cell receptor beta chain was identified in a study of regulatory T cells in long-lasting Graves disease. HTBI primers from iRepertoire and Arm-PCR of CDR3 regions yielded the TCR beta libraries. TCRdb passed the multiplex PCR reads through MiXCR, listing each CDR3 protein once. The sample has approximately 360,000 distinct CDR3 sequences; about 11% are singletons. Time point indicated: newly diagnosed GD, antithyroid drugs for less than 3 months. Extracted PBMC RNA gave rise to the TCR library. Ten or more counts support this clonotype. These same records also appear under a second study, on T cells in Graves' hyperthyroidism and ophthalmopathy. From that paper: Among thyroid clonotypes expanded above 0.001, most also appeared in blood.

The sequence came from a woman aged 18-29 years with Graves disease. The sample consisted of peripheral blood mononuclear cells (PBMCs), taken at new diagnosis, from a patient treated with antithyroid drugs.

For the CDR3, the DNA is TGTGCCAGCAGTTTCTCCCTCGGCGGGAGGGCATACGAGCAGTACTTC. This codes for CASSFSLGGRAYEQYF. V usage is TRBV12-3 or TRBV12-4 and J usage is TRBJ2-7, with TRBD2 matching 9 bases. Trimming took 3 bases from V and 4 from J; bases not matched to a gene: 10. The CDR3 has 16 amino acids.